What follows is one T cell receptor (beta chain) and its context. This clonotype came up many times. Its binding antigen is unknown. No quality values exist for individual bases; no much larger clone is one base distant. Clipping removes 0 bases from V and 6 bases from J, with 12 as the unmatched junction base count. Reading from cysteine to phenylalanine, the CDR3 counts 19 amino acids. Only the CDR3 part of the read is kept: 57 bases, read in frame from the first base. As encoded in the germline V gene (reference sequence), CDR1 is PRHDT while CDR2 is FYEKMQ. This entry belongs to a study of Graves' ophthalmopathy and Graves' hyperthyroidism (dated by TCRdb to 2017 to 2018). Background for the entire study: Peripheral blood was collected before any treatment was given, at the time of initial diagnosis. T-cell repertoires of thyroid tissue and blood were compared in six or seven hyperthyroidism patients. The study used signatures of the TCR beta repertoire to tell Graves' ophthalmopathy apart from Graves' hyperthyroidism and to predict which patients would progress to ophthalmopathy. For independent validation, a separate cohort was made up of fewer than 20 hyperthyroidism patients plus 17 patients who later progressed from hyperthyroidism to ophthalmopathy. In total, over 130 blood samples were TCR-sequenced: under 45 ophthalmopathy, under 80 hyperthyroidism and about 17 hyperthyroidism-to-ophthalmopathy patients. To explore V-J signatures that distinguish ophthalmopathy from hyperthyroidism, a discovery set of under 110 patients was enrolled, made up of around 40 with ophthalmopathy and under 65 with stable hyperthyroidism. After sampling, hyperthyroidism patients received methimazole starting at 30 mg daily, and ophthalmopathy patients received high-dose intravenous methylprednisolone. What the research found in general, with its limitations: The 13-signature model separated ophthalmopathy from stable hyperthyroidism with approximately 88% sensitivity and about 84% specificity in cross-validation, and 80%/75% in the test set. Most expanded thyroid clonotypes with frequency above 0.001 were also detected in blood, suggesting blood repertoires may reflect the thyroid immune response. No statistical method was used to set the sample size in advance, and the investigators knew which group each participant was assigned to. In validation, the model predicted ophthalmopathy progression with more than 70% sensitivity and approximately 75% specificity; more than ten predicted patients were CT-confirmed with GO in a median of about 6.1 months.

TCR beta CDR3 regions were amplified from RNA transcripts for repertoire sequencing. The first round was an RT-PCR using HTBI primers with the Qiagen OneStep RT-PCR kit, and this first round was followed by a second-round multiplex PCR, then size selection and purification. Libraries were sequenced on an Illumina HiSeq2000 using paired-end 100 bp reads. Under the source paper's analysis protocol: SOAPnuke was used to process the reads, throwing out any read that had adapters, had uncalled bases, had a mean Phred below 15, or lacked an exact constant-primer or identifier match. High-quality paired reads were merged with COPE v1.2.5. Each unique nucleotide sequence was treated as a clonotype, and MiTCR v1.1 was used to align the clonotypes to the IMGT TRB V, D and J references. The analysis was limited to V-J combinations with a frequency above 0.0001, which together covered 99% to 99.2% of the repertoires. For each V-J combination, a TCR clonal expansion and chaos score was defined as F50 clonal expansion divided by the chaos observed in the TCRdist matrix. Welch's t-statistics and random forest were used to narrow the features down to roughly twelve V-J combinations, which were then fed into a naive Bayes classifier. The Morisita-Horn index was used to measure how similar the thyroid and blood repertoires were. The raw public data were reprocessed by TCRdb itself: fastp quality trimming at Q25, MiXCR clonotype calling, in-frame beta chains only. Entries that share a CDR3 protein sequence are merged under the most common genes and DNA. The V and J calls come from TCRdb's annotation, not from the publication. The sample contains a few hundred thousand distinct CDR3 sequences, roughly 17% of them found a single time. The ten largest clonotypes hold about 2.4% of the sample.

Hyperthyroidism was considered stable if no progression to ophthalmopathy occurred within 18 months of follow-up. Hyperthyroidism patients were newly diagnosed, with disease duration under 2 months, and aged 18 to 65 years. Patients with other autoimmune diseases, uncontrolled infections, pregnancy or lactation were excluded. Clinical symptoms, serum thyroxine, TRAb, thyroid ultrasound and orbital computed tomography formed the basis of the diagnosis. Ficoll-Paque density gradient centrifugation was used to isolate PBMCs from 8 to 10 ml of fresh peripheral blood. Trizol reagent was used to extract the total RNA, and its quality was then checked on an Agilent 2100 Bioanalyzer.

The sequenced material came from peripheral blood. The TCR comes from an adult woman with stable Graves' hyperthyroidism. The rearranged chain carries TRBV13 and TRBJ2-2, with 11 bases matching TRBD2. This receptor carries the CDR3 CASSLGLGLAGGRAGELFF. The DNA sequence follows: TGTGCCAGCAGCTTAGGCCTTGGGCTAGCGGGAGGAAGAGCCGGGGAGCTGTTTTTT.